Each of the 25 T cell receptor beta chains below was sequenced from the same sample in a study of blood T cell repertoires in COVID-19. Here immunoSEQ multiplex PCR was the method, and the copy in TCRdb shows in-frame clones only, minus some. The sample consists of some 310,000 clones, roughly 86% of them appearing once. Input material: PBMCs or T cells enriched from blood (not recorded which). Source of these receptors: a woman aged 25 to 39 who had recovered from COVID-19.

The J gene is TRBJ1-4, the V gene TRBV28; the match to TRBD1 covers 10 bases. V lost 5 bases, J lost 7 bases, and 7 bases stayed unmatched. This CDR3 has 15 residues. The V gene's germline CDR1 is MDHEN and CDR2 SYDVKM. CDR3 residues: CASSPDRGLGEKLFF. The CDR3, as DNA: TGTGCCAGCAGTCCCGACAGGGGGCTGGGTGAAAAACTGTTTTTT.

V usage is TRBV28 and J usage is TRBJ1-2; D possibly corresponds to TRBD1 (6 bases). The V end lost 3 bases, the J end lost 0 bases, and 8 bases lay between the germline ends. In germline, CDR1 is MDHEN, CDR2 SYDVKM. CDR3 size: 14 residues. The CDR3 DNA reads TGTGCCAGCAGTTTGACAGGTACTAACTATGGCTACACCTTC. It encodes CASSLTGTNYGYTF.

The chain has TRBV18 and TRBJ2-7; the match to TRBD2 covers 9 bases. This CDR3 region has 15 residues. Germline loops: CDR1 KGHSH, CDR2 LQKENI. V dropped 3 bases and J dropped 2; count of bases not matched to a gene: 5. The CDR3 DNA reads TGTGCCAGCTCACCTGCGGGGGGGATACCCTACGAGCAGTACTTC. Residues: CASSPAGGIPYEQYF.

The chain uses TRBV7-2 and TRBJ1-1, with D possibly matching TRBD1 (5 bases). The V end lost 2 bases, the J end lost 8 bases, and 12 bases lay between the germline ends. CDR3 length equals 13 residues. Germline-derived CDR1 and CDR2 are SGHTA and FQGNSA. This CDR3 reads CASSLWGRDEAFF. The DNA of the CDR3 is TGTGCCAGCAGCTTATGGGGCCGCGACGAAGCTTTCTTT.

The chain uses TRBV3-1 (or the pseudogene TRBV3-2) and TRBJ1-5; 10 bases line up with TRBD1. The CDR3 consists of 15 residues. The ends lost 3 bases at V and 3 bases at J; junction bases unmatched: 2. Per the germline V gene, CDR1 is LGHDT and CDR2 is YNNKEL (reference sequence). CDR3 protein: CASSQGQGYNQPQHF. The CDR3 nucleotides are TGTGCCAGCAGCCAGGGACAGGGGTACAATCAGCCCCAGCATTTT.

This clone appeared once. CDR3 DNA sequence: TGTGCCAGCAGTTCGTTACGGATTCGGGGGAGAGCAGATACGCAGTATTTT. Amino acid sequence: CASSSLRIRGRADTQYF. The chain combines TRBV5-4 with TRBJ2-3; a weak D match, TRBD2 (6 bases). V lost 5 bases and J 4 bases, leaving 23 bases between the germline ends. The CDR3 is made up of 17 amino acids. Germline CDR1 is SGHNT and CDR2 is YYREEE (reference sequence).

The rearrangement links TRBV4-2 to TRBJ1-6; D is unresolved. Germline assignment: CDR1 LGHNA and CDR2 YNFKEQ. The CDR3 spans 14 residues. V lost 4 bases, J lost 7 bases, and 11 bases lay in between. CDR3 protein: CASSLYGLNSPLHF. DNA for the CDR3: TGTGCCAGCAGCCTATACGGACTAAATTCACCCCTCCACTTT.

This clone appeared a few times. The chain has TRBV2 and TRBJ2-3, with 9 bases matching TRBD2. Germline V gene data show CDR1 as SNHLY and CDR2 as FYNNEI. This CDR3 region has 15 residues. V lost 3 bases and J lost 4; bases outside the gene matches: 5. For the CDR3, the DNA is TGTGCCAGCAGTGATGTAGCGGGAGTTGCAGATACGCAGTATTTT. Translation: CASSDVAGVADTQYF.

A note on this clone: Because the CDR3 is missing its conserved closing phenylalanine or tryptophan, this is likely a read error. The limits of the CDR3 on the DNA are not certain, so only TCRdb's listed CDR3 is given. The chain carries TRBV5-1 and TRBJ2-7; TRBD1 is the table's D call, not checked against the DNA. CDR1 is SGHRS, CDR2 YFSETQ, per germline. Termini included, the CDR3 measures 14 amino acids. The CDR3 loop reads CASRLGTEGPDRSI.

The chain's CDR3 is CASSQKREGLDEQFF. The CDR3 bases are TGTGCCAGCAGCCAAAAGCGGGAGGGCCTAGATGAGCAGTTCTTC. The chain carries TRBV3-1 (or the pseudogene TRBV3-2) and TRBJ2-1, with 10 bases aligning to TRBD2. Trimming at V came to 2 bases and at J to 8 bases, leaving 6 bases not matched to a gene. Looked up from germline, CDR1 is LGHDT and CDR2 is YNNKEL (reference sequence). The CDR3 loop spans 15 amino acids.

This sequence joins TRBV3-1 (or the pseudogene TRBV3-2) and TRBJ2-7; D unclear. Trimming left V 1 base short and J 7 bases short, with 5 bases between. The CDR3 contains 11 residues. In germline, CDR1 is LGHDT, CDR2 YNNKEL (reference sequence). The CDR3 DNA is TGTGCCAGCAGCCAAGTGGAGGAGCAGTACTTC. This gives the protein CASSQVEEQYF.

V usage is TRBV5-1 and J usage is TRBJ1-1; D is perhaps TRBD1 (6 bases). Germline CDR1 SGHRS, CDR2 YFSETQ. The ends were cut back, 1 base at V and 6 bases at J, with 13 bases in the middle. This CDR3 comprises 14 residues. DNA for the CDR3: TGCGCCAGCAGCTTGCCGCAGGGGAGCGCTGAAGCTTTCTTT. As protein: CASSLPQGSAEAFF.

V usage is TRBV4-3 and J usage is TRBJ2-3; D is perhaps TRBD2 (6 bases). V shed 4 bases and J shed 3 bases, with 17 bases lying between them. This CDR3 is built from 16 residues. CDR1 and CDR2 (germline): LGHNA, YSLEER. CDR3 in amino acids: CASSRGVGLRTDTQYF. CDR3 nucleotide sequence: TGCGCCAGCAGCCGTGGGGTGGGACTGCGGACAGATACGCAGTATTTT.

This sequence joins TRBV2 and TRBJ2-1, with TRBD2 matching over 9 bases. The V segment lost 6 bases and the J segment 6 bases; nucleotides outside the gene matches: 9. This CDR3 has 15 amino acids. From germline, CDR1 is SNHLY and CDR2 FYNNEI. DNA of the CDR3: TGTGCCAGCAGCGTCGGACTAGCGCTAAGCAATGAGCAGTTCTTC. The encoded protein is CASSVGLALSNEQFF.

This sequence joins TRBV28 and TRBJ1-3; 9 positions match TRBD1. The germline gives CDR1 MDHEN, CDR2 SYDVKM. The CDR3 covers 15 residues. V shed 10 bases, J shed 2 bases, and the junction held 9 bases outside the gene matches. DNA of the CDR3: TGTGCCACACTCACAGGGGGCGAAGCTGGAAACACCATATATTTT. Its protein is CATLTGGEAGNTIYF.

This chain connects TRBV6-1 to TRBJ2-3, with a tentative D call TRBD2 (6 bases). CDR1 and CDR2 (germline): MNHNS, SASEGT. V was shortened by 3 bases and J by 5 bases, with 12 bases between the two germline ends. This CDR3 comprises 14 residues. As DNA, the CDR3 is TGTGCCAGCAGTGATGAGGCGGGGAAAGATACGCAGTATTTT. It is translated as CASSDEAGKDTQYF.

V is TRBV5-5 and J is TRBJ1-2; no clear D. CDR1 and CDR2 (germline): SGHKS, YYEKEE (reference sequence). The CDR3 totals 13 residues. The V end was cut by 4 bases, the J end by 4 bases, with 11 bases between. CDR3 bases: TGTGCCAGCAGCCGCGGCGGGCTCTATGGCTACACCTTC. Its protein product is CASSRGGLYGYTF.

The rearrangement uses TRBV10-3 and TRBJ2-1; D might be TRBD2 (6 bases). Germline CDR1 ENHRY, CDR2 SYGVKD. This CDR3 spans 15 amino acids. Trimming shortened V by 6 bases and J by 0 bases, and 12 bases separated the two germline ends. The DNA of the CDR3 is TGTGCCATCAGCGGGGACTCCCTCTCCTACAATGAGCAGTTCTTC. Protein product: CAISGDSLSYNEQFF.

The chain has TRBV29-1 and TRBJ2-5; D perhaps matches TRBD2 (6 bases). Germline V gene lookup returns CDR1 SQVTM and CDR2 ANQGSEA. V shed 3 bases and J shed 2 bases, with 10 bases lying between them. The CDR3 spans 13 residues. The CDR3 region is CSVDLASQETQYF. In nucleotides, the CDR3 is TGCAGCGTTGACCTAGCGAGTCAAGAGACCCAGTACTTC.

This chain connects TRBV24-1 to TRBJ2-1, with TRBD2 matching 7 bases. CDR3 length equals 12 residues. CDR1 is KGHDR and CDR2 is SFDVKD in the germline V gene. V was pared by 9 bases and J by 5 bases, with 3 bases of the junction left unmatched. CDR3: CATGAGDNEQFF. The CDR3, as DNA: TGTGCCACCGGGGCGGGGGACAATGAGCAGTTCTTC.

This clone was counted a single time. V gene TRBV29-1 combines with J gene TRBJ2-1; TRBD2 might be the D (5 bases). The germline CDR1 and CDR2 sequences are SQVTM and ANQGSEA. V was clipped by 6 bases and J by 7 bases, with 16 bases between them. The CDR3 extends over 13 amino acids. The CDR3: CSVSPDGNNEQFF. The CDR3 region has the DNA TGCAGCGTATCCCCGGACGGGAATAATGAGCAGTTCTTC.

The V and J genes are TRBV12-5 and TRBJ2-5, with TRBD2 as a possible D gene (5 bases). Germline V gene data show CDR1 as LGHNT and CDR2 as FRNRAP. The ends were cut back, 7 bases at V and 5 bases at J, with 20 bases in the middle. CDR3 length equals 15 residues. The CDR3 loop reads CASARGEGHAETQYF. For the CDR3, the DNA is TGTGCTAGTGCTCGGGGTGAGGGTCACGCGGAGACCCAGTACTTC. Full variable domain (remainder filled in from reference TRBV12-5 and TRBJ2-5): DARVTQTPRHKVTEMGQEVTMRCQPILGHNTVFWYRQTMMQGLELLAYFRNRAPLDDSGMPKDRFSAEMPDATLATLKIQPSEPRDSAVYFCASARGEGHAETQYFGPGTRLLVL.

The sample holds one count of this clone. CDR3 nucleotide sequence: TGTGCCAGCACCGTTTCAAGGGGGGGGTTGAGCTACACCTTC. This sequence encodes CASTVSRGGLSYTF. This chain links TRBV6-5 with TRBJ1-2; TRBD1 might be the D (6 bases). Germline lookup yields CDR1 MNHEY and CDR2 SVGAGI. Trimming pared 7 bases from V and 9 bases from J, leaving 21 bases between. The CDR3 has 14 amino acids.

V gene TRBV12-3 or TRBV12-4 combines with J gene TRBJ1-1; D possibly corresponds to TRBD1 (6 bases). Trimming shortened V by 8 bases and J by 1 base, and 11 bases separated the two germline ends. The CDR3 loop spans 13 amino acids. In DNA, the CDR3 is TGTGCCAGCGGTGGGGGGGCGAACACTGAAGCTTTCTTT. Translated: CASGGGANTEAFF.

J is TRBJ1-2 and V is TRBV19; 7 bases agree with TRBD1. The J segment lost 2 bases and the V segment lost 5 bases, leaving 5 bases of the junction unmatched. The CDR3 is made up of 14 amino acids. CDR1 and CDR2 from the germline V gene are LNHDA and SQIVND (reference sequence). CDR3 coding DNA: TGTGCCAGTAGTCTGAGGGACAGCAACTATGGCTACACCTTC. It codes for CASSLRDSNYGYTF.